One and the same sample provided the 19 T cell receptor beta chains below, sequenced in a study of blood T cell repertoires in COVID-19. Produced via immunoSEQ multiplex PCR; TCRdb's table is partial and in-frame only. This sample yields about 140,000 clones, of which roughly four fifths are seen a single time; 3% to 5% belongs to the top ten. The sample consisted of peripheral blood. All receptors derive from an older woman with acute or convalescent COVID-19.

The chain couples TRBV2 to TRBJ2-3, with 8 bases matching TRBD1. The CDR3 consists of 16 residues. Germline-derived CDR1 and CDR2 are SNHLY and FYNNEI. J was trimmed by 1 base and V by 7 bases; bases with no gene match: 10. The CDR3 region is CASTRGPQVGTDTQYF. The CDR3 DNA reads as TGTGCCAGCACCAGGGGGCCCCAGGTTGGCACAGATACGCAGTATTTT. The full variable domain, in which reference TRBV2 and TRBJ2-3 provide the parts outside the CDR3, is EPEVTQTPSHQVTQMGQEVILRCVPISNHLYFYWYRQILGQKVEFLVSFYNNEISEKSEIFDDQFSVERPDGSNFTLKIRSTKLEDSAMYFCASTRGPQVGTDTQYFGPGTRLTVL.

The J gene is TRBJ2-3, the V gene TRBV7-2, with 8 bases aligning to TRBD2. Germline V lookup: CDR1 SGHTA, CDR2 FQGNSA. CDR3 length equals 15 residues. The V gene end was trimmed by 2 bases and the J gene end by 7 bases; junction bases not matched to a gene: 8. This CDR3 is CASSLSAGGGHTQYF. In DNA, the CDR3 is TGTGCCAGCAGCTTATCGGCGGGAGGAGGGCATACGCAGTATTTT.

The genes are TRBV28 and TRBJ1-2; no reliable D call. The V end was cut by 7 bases, the J end by 3 bases, with 18 bases between. Germline V gene data show CDR1 as MDHEN and CDR2 as SYDVKM. The CDR3 is 15 amino acids. CDR3 sequence reads: CASNSLAGGYYGYTF. The CDR3 region has the DNA TGTGCCAGCAATTCTCTGGCAGGAGGTTACTATGGCTACACCTTC.

The J gene is TRBJ2-3, the V gene TRBV7-8; maybe TRBD1 (5 bases). The germline gives CDR1 SGHVS, CDR2 FQNEAQ. The CDR3 extends over 15 amino acids. Trimming removed 1 base at V and 0 bases at J, with 8 bases between. DNA for the CDR3: TGTGCCAGCAGCTTAGGCAGGGCTAGCACAGATACGCAGTATTTT. This translates into CASSLGRASTDTQYF.

The chain couples TRBV21-1 to TRBJ1-4. TRBV21-1 constitutes a pseudogene. The CDR3 runs to 17 residues. In nucleotides, the CDR3 is TGTGCCAGCAGCGGTTTCCTGAGAAGTGCAACTAATGAAAAACTGTTTTTT. It codes for CASSGFLRSATNEKLFF.

The chain recombines TRBV7-2 with TRBJ2-2; 9 nucleotides match TRBD1. Trimming removed 6 bases from V and 5 bases from J; junction bases left unmatched: 7. The CDR3 sequence is 15 residues long. The germline V gene has CDR1 SGHTA and CDR2 FQGNSA. The CDR3 DNA follows: TGTGCCAGCAGAACCGGGACAGGGCGGACCGGGGAGCTGTTTTTT. Translation: CASRTGTGRTGELFF. Filled out from reference TRBV7-2 and TRBJ2-2, the complete variable domain reads GAGVSQSPSNKVTEKGKDVELRCDPISGHTALYWYRQSLGQGLEFLIYFQGNSAPDKSGLPSDRFSAERTGGSVSTLTIQRTQQEDSAVYLCASRTGTGRTGELFFGEGSRLTVL.

V gene TRBV6-5 combines with J gene TRBJ1-3; D perhaps matches TRBD1 (6 bases). Trimming stripped 6 bases from V and 7 bases from J, with 19 bases between. The CDR3 covers 15 residues. Germline V gene data show CDR1 as MNHEY and CDR2 as SVGAGI. DNA for the CDR3: TGTGCCAGCAGGTATGACAGGAGCACAAGGAACACCATATATTTT. Protein sequence: CASRYDRSTRNTIYF.

The chain employs TRBV3-1 (or the pseudogene TRBV3-2) and TRBJ1-1, with 9 nucleotides matching TRBD1. This CDR3 region has 16 residues. With 0 bases clipped from V and 8 bases from J, the junction kept 10 bases outside the gene matches. Germline assignment: CDR1 LGHDT and CDR2 YNNKEL (reference sequence). In DNA form, the CDR3 reads TGTGCCAGCAGCCAAGATCCTGGGACAGGGCGGCGAGAAGCTTTCTTT. Protein: CASSQDPGTGRREAFF.

V is TRBV14 and J is TRBJ2-7; TRBD1 matches at 7 bases. The V segment lost 0 bases and the J segment 3 bases; nucleotides outside the gene matches: 5. Germline V gene lookup returns CDR1 SGHDN and CDR2 FVKESK. The CDR3 runs to 15 residues. The CDR3 region is CASSQDRDRDYEQYF. The CDR3, as DNA: TGTGCCAGCAGCCAAGATCGAGACAGGGACTACGAGCAGTACTTC.

The chain recombines TRBV5-5 with TRBJ1-1, with 7 bases aligning to TRBD1. The CDR3 loop spans 16 amino acids. Germline V lookup: CDR1 SGHKS, CDR2 YYEKEE (reference sequence). With V trimmed by 0 bases and J by 0 bases, 5 bases remained unmatched. CDR3 protein: CASSLGGDRMNTEAFF. CDR3 sequence (DNA): TGTGCCAGCAGCTTGGGTGGGGACAGAATGAACACTGAAGCTTTCTTT.

This clone was seen just once. The rearrangement links TRBV18 to TRBJ2-1, with 10 nucleotides matching TRBD1. The CDR3 sequence is 16 residues long. Germline lookup yields CDR1 KGHSH and CDR2 LQKENI. Trimming at V came to 1 base and at J to 7 bases, leaving 7 bases not matched to a gene. CDR3 sequence: CASSPRSGTGVNEQFF. DNA of the CDR3: TGTGCCAGCTCACCACGGTCCGGGACAGGGGTGAATGAGCAGTTCTTC.

V gene TRBV19 combines with J gene TRBJ1-1; the D gene is possibly TRBD1 (6 bases). The CDR3 runs to 11 residues. Germline V CDR1 and CDR2: LNHDA, SQIVND (reference sequence). Trimming cost V 10 bases and J 8 bases, with 14 bases left between them. CDR3 nucleotide sequence: TGTGCCATCAAGAGGGGGGGAGAAGCTTTCTTT. Its protein product is CAIKRGGEAFF.

On this clone: Different DNA sequences within this sample yield the same CDR3. V is TRBV5-1 and J is TRBJ2-3; a weak D match, TRBD1 (6 bases). The CDR3 contains 13 residues. V was pared by 4 bases and J by 2 bases, with 8 bases between. In germline, CDR1 is SGHRS, CDR2 YFSETQ. CDR3 loop: CASSAGATDTQYF. The DNA for the CDR3 is TGCGCCAGCAGCGCAGGGGCCACAGATACGCAGTATTTT.

The chain has TRBV2 and TRBJ2-5, with 9 nucleotides matching TRBD2. The CDR3 has 15 residues. V lost 4 bases, J lost 4 bases, and 7 bases stayed unmatched. Germline CDR1 reads SNHLY; CDR2 reads FYNNEI. CDR3 bases: TGTGCCAGCAGTGGTGGTAGCGGGAGAGGAGAGACCCAGTACTTC. Its translation: CASSGGSGRGETQYF.

The genes are TRBV6-2 or TRBV6-3 and TRBJ2-5; D not resolved. CDR3 length equals 14 residues. Trimming shortened V by 6 bases and J by 6 bases, and 17 bases separated the two germline ends. The V gene's germline CDR1 is MNHEY and CDR2 SVGEGT. CDR3 residues: CASSASNVVQTQYF. The CDR3 region has the DNA TGTGCCAGCAGCGCGTCCAATGTTGTGCAGACCCAGTACTTC.

The chain combines TRBV7-9 with TRBJ1-5, with D uncertain. The CDR3 totals 15 residues. The V gene's germline CDR1 is SEHNR and CDR2 FQNEAQ (reference sequence). V was pared by 5 bases and J by 0 bases, with 11 bases between. CDR3 nucleotide sequence: TGTGCCAGCAGCGACACTGGTGATAGCAATCAGCCCCAGCATTTT. Translation gives CASSDTGDSNQPQHF.

The CDR3 sequence is CATSREVQSTDTQYF. The CDR3, as DNA: TGTGCCACCAGCAGAGAGGTACAGAGCACAGATACGCAGTATTTT. V usage is TRBV15 and J usage is TRBJ2-3; D uncertain. The CDR3 extends over 15 amino acids. Trimming stripped 0 bases from V and 0 bases from J, with 7 bases between. Looked up from germline, CDR1 is LNHNV and CDR2 is YYDKDF (reference sequence).

The chain links TRBV5-1 to TRBJ1-1, with 7 bases that match TRBD1. Germline CDR1 reads SGHRS; CDR2 reads YFSETQ. The trim removed 4 bases at V and 7 bases at J, leaving 10 bases unmatched. The CDR3 sequence is 14 residues long. CDR3 in DNA: TGCGCCAGCAGCGCACGACAGGGCGGAGGTGAAGCTTTCTTT. This sequence encodes CASSARQGGGEAFF.

CDR3 sequence reads: CASSPTSGSGGELFF. As DNA, the CDR3 is TGTGCCAGCTCCCCTACTAGCGGGAGCGGCGGGGAGCTGTTTTTT. The gene calls are TRBV18 and TRBJ2-2, with 11 positions matching TRBD2. Germline CDR1 KGHSH, CDR2 LQKENI. This CDR3 comprises 15 residues. V lost 6 bases and J lost 7; bases outside the gene matches: 7.